This T cell receptor beta chain is from a study of T-cell memory formation after mild COVID-19. Study observations and caveats: The pre-infection memory compartment contained some responding clones, suggesting cross-reactive memory joined. Contracting clones from day 15 to 85 showed balanced CD4/CD8; later expanders favored CD4+. Mainly CM and EM harbored the contracting CD4+ clones; mainly EMRA harbored the CD8+ ones.

Notes on this clonotype: Its antigen is unidentified.

It was 5'RACE with constant-segment primers that produced the TCR alpha and TCR beta cDNA libraries, which carried sample barcodes and UMIs. TCRdb reanalysed the 5' RACE reads using MiXCR and keeps one entry per CDR3 protein. The sample has over 150,000 distinct CDR3 sequences; around 21% are singletons. The germline CDR1 and CDR2 sequences are SGHAT and FQNNGV. The V end lost 0 bases, the J end lost 0 bases, and 6 bases lay between the germline ends. This CDR3 has 15 amino acids. The source material was PBMCs or a T cell subset sorted from them (not recorded which). This clonotype was obtained from an adult woman who had mild COVID-19 (a few samples of this study predate the infection). Cell type and time point are not known. This chain connects TRBV11-2 to TRBJ1-3; no firm D call. CDR3 region: CASSLDAASGNTIYF. The CDR3 bases are TGTGCCAGCAGCTTAGATGCAGCCTCTGGAAACACCATATATTTT.